This T cell receptor beta chain was sequenced during a study of T cells in Graves' hyperthyroidism and ophthalmopathy. Using RNA transcripts as the source, TCR beta CDR3 regions were amplified. A set of HTBI primers served as the primers for a first-round RT-PCR of the TCR CDR3. TCRdb redid the calling of the multiplex PCR reads with MiXCR, one entry per CDR3 protein. This table has hundreds of thousands of distinct CDR3 sequences, around 14% appearing once. This clonotype was detected many times. CDR1 SGHAT and CDR2 FQNNGV come from the germline V gene. This CDR3 is 16 amino acids long. Between the trimmed V and J ends, which lost 0 bases and 7 bases, there was a span of 15 bases.

The sequenced material came from blood. The chain links TRBV11-2 to TRBJ1-4; no clear D gene. The sequence was obtained from a woman between 18 and 30 years old with Graves' hyperthyroidism that later progressed to Graves' ophthalmopathy. Here the CDR3 reads CASSLDPAEGREKLFF. CDR3 nucleotide sequence: TGTGCCAGCAGCTTAGATCCGGCGGAGGGTCGTGAAAAACTGTTTTTT.